The 6 T cell receptor beta chains given below trace back to one sample, sequenced in a study of Ad26.COV2.S vaccination and SARS-CoV-2 variants. Noted treatment: roughly 20 received Ad26.COV2.S at low or high dose, single or two shots; five or six received placebo; per-sample allocation not given. Collection of the samples took place on day 63 after the first injection of vaccine or placebo. The protocol was immunoSEQ multiplex PCR, while the TCRdb copy is restricted to in-frame clones and leaves out a portion. The sample yields around 300,000 clones, around nine tenths seen once. Sequenced here: peripheral blood, sampled in a trial of Ad26.COV2.S vaccine versus placebo. The receptors shown here come from a person aged 18-65 years who received the Ad26.COV2.S COVID-19 vaccine or a placebo.

V gene TRBV4-2 combines with J gene TRBJ1-6; TRBD1 matches at 8 bases. This CDR3 comprises 15 residues. With 7 bases clipped from V and 10 bases from J, the junction kept 12 bases outside the gene matches. Germline CDR1 LGHNA, CDR2 YNFKEQ. CDR3 in amino acids: CASNAQGQGGSPLHF. The CDR3 DNA sequence: TGTGCCAGCAACGCCCAAGGACAGGGAGGCTCACCCCTCCACTTT.

The CDR3 sequence is CASAWPRGSWPGELFF. CDR3 DNA: TGTGCCAGCGCCTGGCCGAGGGGCTCGTGGCCCGGGGAGCTGTTTTTT. The rearrangement joins TRBV7-8 to TRBJ2-2, with D perhaps given as TRBD1 or TRBD2 (5 bases each). Looked up from germline, CDR1 is SGHVS and CDR2 is FQNEAQ. V lost 8 bases and J 6 bases, leaving 22 bases between the germline ends. This CDR3 comprises 16 residues.

CDR3 coding DNA: TGTGCCAGCGGCCAAGGGGGCTCCTACAATGAGCAGTTCTTC. Translating gives CASGQGGSYNEQFF. The rearrangement uses TRBV2 and TRBJ2-1, with a possible D match to TRBD1 (6 bases). V lost 8 bases and J lost 0, with 11 bases in between. Germline V gene data show CDR1 as SNHLY and CDR2 as FYNNEI. The CDR3 loop spans 14 amino acids.

The rearrangement links TRBV19 to TRBJ2-7; 10 nucleotides align to TRBD2. Per the germline V gene, CDR1 is LNHDA and CDR2 is SQIVND (reference sequence). V was pared by 5 bases and J by 3 bases, with 4 bases of the junction left unmatched. This CDR3 comprises 14 residues. CDR3 DNA sequence: TGTGCCAGTAGTTTCACTAGCGGGAACTACGAGCAGTACTTC. This gives the protein CASSFTSGNYEQYF.

The chain carries TRBV7-2 and TRBJ2-1; TRBD2 agrees at 14 bases. Per the germline V gene, CDR1 is SGHTA and CDR2 is FQGNSA. V lost 5 bases, J lost 16 bases, and 10 bases stayed unmatched. There are 14 residues in the CDR3. CDR3 bases: TGTGCCAGCAGCACCGGACTAGCGGGGGGCCAAAATTTCTTC. Amino acid sequence: CASSTGLAGGQNFF.

The gene calls are TRBV27 and TRBJ2-7, with D perhaps matching TRBD2 (6 bases). Deletions cut 4 bases from V and 4 bases from J, with 17 bases between. CDR3 length: 15 residues. Germline CDR1 is MNHEY and CDR2 is SMNVEV (reference sequence). CDR3 region: CASSSGGAVLYEQYF. DNA of the CDR3: TGTGCCAGCAGTTCCGGCGGGGCGGTATTGTACGAGCAGTACTTC.